This TCR beta chain derives from a study of blood T cell repertoires in COVID-19. Study-level information: The United States, Italy and Spain provided the acute and convalescent COVID-19 samples.

Membership in each cohort depended on participant-reported clinical history. This clone was seen a few times. Germline and junction disagree at one end, which may indicate a read error. The protocol was immunoSEQ multiplex PCR, while the TCRdb copy is restricted to in-frame clones and leaves out a portion. The sample has 250,000 to 300,000 clones, around four fifths seen once; the top ten hold approximately 4%. There are 15 residues in the CDR3. In germline, CDR1 is SGHNT, CDR2 YYREEE (reference sequence). The rearrangement uses TRBV5-4 and TRBJ1-4; perhaps TRBD1 as D (6 bases). The receptor was derived from a man aged 25-45 years with acute COVID-19. Sequencing used PBMCs or T cells enriched from blood (not recorded which). The DNA for the CDR3 is TGTGCCAGCGGCTTGAAACAGGGTCACGAGGAAAAACTGTTTTTT. This sequence encodes CASGLKQGHEEKLFF.